Presented here are 27 T cell receptor beta chains from one specimen sequenced in a study of shared clonotypes between healthy human individuals. The assay was immunoSEQ multiplex PCR, and TCRdb's table has in-frame clones only and misses some. The sample contains over 850,000 clones, 70% to 80% of which appear only once. The sample taken for sequencing was memory CD4+ T cells from PBMCs. The subset: CD45RA-negative fraction. All receptors derive from a man in his late teens or twenties in good health. Some clones in this sample may be carry-over from other donors' samples.

To note about this clone: Distinct nucleotide sequences in the sample also encode this CDR3. V gene TRBV9 combines with J gene TRBJ1-1; 9 positions agree with TRBD1. V was clipped by 0 bases and J by 5 bases; unmatched bases: 2. The CDR3 has 14 amino acids. Germline-derived CDR1 and CDR2 are SGDLS and YYNGEE. For the CDR3, the DNA is TGTGCCAGCAGCGTAGGACAGGGGGGAACTGAAGCTTTCTTT. The encoded protein is CASSVGQGGTEAFF. Together with reference TRBV9 and TRBJ1-1, the CDR3 gives the full variable domain: DSGVTQTPKHLITATGQRVTLRCSPRSGDLSVYWYQQSLDQGLQFLIQYYNGEERAKGNILERFSAQQFPDLHSELNLSSLELGDSALYFCASSVGQGGTEAFFGQGTRLTVV.

The V call is TRBV11-2, the J call TRBJ2-1, with 7 bases fitting TRBD2. Trimming removed 5 bases from V and 6 bases from J; junction bases left unmatched: 10. Germline CDR1 is SGHAT and CDR2 is FQNNGV. The CDR3 covers 15 residues. The CDR3 DNA follows: TGTGCCAGCAGCCCCCTTGAAGGGAGGGGCAATGAGCAGTTCTTC. Translating gives CASSPLEGRGNEQFF.

The chain joins TRBV10-1 to TRBJ2-1; D may match TRBD1 or TRBD2 (5 bases each). The ends were cut back, 5 bases at V and 7 bases at J, with 21 bases in the middle. The CDR3 runs to 16 residues. Germline V CDR1 and CDR2: WNHNN, SYGVQD (reference sequence). CDR3 bases: TGCGCCAGCAGTCCGGGTCTAGCAGGGTTTTTGAATGAGCAGTTCTTC. It codes for CASSPGLAGFLNEQFF.

CDR3 in DNA: TGTGCCTGGAGTGTTGCGGGGGAGTATGGCTACACCTTC. Its protein product is CAWSVAGEYGYTF. The chain couples TRBV30 to TRBJ1-2; the D gene is possibly TRBD1 (5 bases). V lost 0 bases and J lost 5, with 10 bases in between. The CDR3 runs 13 residues. Germline values: CDR1 GTSNPN, CDR2 SVGIG (reference sequence).

The rearrangement joins TRBV6-4 to TRBJ2-5; 10 nucleotides agree with TRBD1. V trimming: 7 bases; J trimming: 1 base; junction bases outside the gene matches: 18. Germline V gene data show CDR1 as MRHNA and CDR2 as SNTAGT. The CDR3 has 19 residues. The CDR3 sequence is CASNPPPGQGKGIQETQYF. The CDR3 DNA reads TGTGCCAGCAACCCCCCACCGGGACAGGGGAAGGGTATCCAAGAGACCCAGTACTTC.

The chain is built from TRBV27 and TRBJ2-7, with TRBD2 matching over 8 bases. V was pared by 3 bases and J by 6 bases, with 7 bases of the junction left unmatched. There are 14 residues in the CDR3. In germline, CDR1 is MNHEY, CDR2 SMNVEV (reference sequence). CDR3 sequence reads: CASSFTGTRPEQYF. The CDR3 region has the DNA TGTGCCAGCAGTTTTACCGGGACTAGGCCCGAGCAGTACTTC.

The J gene is TRBJ1-1, the V gene TRBV7-9; D gene unclear. Per the germline V gene, CDR1 is SEHNR and CDR2 is FQNEAQ (reference sequence). Trimming removed 4 bases from V and 6 bases from J, with 12 bases in between. The CDR3 consists of 13 residues. The CDR3 coding sequence is TGTGCCAGCAGCTCCACCGCCTCCGCTGAAGCTTTCTTT. Protein sequence: CASSSTASAEAFF.

This chain uses TRBV28 with TRBJ1-1; D remains unclear. Trimming took off 5 bases at V and 5 bases at J, with 9 bases between the two ends. Germline V gene lookup returns CDR1 MDHEN and CDR2 SYDVKM. The length of the CDR3 is 12 residues. The CDR3: CASSTRVTEAFF. The CDR3 DNA sequence: TGTGCCAGCAGTACGCGGGTAACTGAAGCTTTCTTT.

The chain couples TRBV28 to TRBJ1-1, with a tentative D call TRBD1 (5 bases). The V end lost 6 bases, the J end lost 7 bases, and 12 bases lay between the germline ends. The CDR3 runs 12 residues. The germline gives CDR1 MDHEN, CDR2 SYDVKM. As DNA, the CDR3 is TGTGCCAGCAGGCCTACAGGTGGTGAAGCTTTCTTT. It encodes CASRPTGGEAFF.

The table lists this clone with a count of one. V and J are TRBV6-5 and TRBJ2-7; 7 bases are shared with TRBD2. V lost 0 bases and J lost 2; bases outside the gene matches: 4. CDR3 length: 15 amino acids. CDR1 and CDR2 from the germline V gene are MNHEY and SVGAGI. The CDR3 reads CASSYSMGGTYEQYF. The CDR3 DNA is TGTGCCAGCAGTTACTCAATGGGAGGGACCTACGAGCAGTACTTC.

Of note for this clone: Other DNA sequences in this specimen translate into the identical CDR3. The chain joins TRBV5-4 to TRBJ1-5; 10 nucleotides line up with TRBD1. This CDR3 has 15 amino acids. CDR1 is SGHNT, CDR2 YYREEE, per germline (reference sequence). After removal of 4 bases from V and 7 bases from J, the junction contained 8 bases not matched to a gene. The CDR3 DNA reads as TGTGCCAGCAGCGCGGGGACAGGGGTGAACCAGCCCCAGCATTTT. This codes for CASSAGTGVNQPQHF.

The gene calls are TRBV7-9 and TRBJ2-6; 8 bases match TRBD1. The germline V gene has CDR1 SEHNR and CDR2 FQNEAQ (reference sequence). The CDR3 spans 18 residues. J gave up 0 bases and V 7 bases, and 11 bases lay outside the gene matches. CDR3 loop: CASIEGSGQGSGANVLTF. The CDR3 coding sequence is TGTGCCAGCATCGAGGGGTCAGGACAGGGCTCTGGGGCCAACGTCCTGACTTTC.

The CDR3 sequence is CASSPHLRGGGEAFF. CDR3 bases: TGTGCCAGCAGCCCCCACCTCCGGGGCGGAGGTGAAGCTTTCTTT. The rearrangement joins TRBV7-6 to TRBJ1-1, with a weak D call TRBD1 (5 bases). V was shortened by 5 bases and J by 7 bases, with 20 bases between the two germline ends. CDR3 length: 15 amino acids. Germline V gene data show CDR1 as SGHVS and CDR2 as FNYEAQ.

The chain couples TRBV7-2 to TRBJ2-5, with D perhaps matching TRBD2 (6 bases). The CDR3 contains 16 residues. V lost 2 bases to trimming and J lost 1 base, with 14 bases between them. Germline-derived CDR1 and CDR2 are SGHTA and FQGNSA. The CDR3 region has the DNA TGTGCCAGCAGCTTAATGGGGCCTAGCGCCCAAGAGACCCAGTACTTC. Translated, it gives CASSLMGPSAQETQYF.

Notes on this clone: This CDR3 is also generated by other DNA sequences in the sample. The chain combines TRBV7-9 with TRBJ2-3; D is unclear. CDR1 and CDR2 from the germline V gene are SEHNR and FQNEAQ (reference sequence). V gave up 0 bases and J gave up 3 bases, with 1 base separating them. CDR3 length: 12 residues. The CDR3 DNA reads TGTGCCAGCAGCTTAGCAACAGATACGCAGTATTTT. Translation: CASSLATDTQYF.

The V call is TRBV29-1, the J call TRBJ2-3, with 7 bases aligning to TRBD2. This CDR3 has 13 residues. Unmatched junction bases numbered 8, after V lost 8 bases and J lost 3 bases. Germline CDR1 and CDR2: SQVTM and ANQGSEA. The CDR3 DNA reads as TGCAGCATTGTAACTAGCGCTACAGATACGCAGTATTTT. Protein: CSIVTSATDTQYF.

This chain uses TRBV4-1 with TRBJ2-1, with D maybe TRBD2 (7 bases). This CDR3 has 16 amino acids. Looked up from germline, CDR1 is MGHRA and CDR2 is YSYEKL. V was trimmed by 4 bases and J by 5 bases, leaving 18 bases between them. The CDR3 loop is CASSRGLLGGHNEQFF. CDR3 in DNA: TGCGCCAGCAGCCGGGGACTACTGGGGGGCCACAATGAGCAGTTCTTC.

J is TRBJ1-1 and V is TRBV7-2, with 8 bases identical to TRBD1. The CDR3 loop spans 14 amino acids. The germline V gene encodes CDR1 SGHTA and CDR2 FQGNSA. J lost 3 bases, V lost 5 bases, and 5 bases had no gene match. Here the CDR3 DNA reads TGTGCCAGCAGCCGACAGGGGACCTACACTGAAGCTTTCTTT. Translating gives CASSRQGTYTEAFF.

The rearrangement links TRBV6-5 to TRBJ2-1, with 9 bases fitting TRBD2. Germline V gene data show CDR1 as MNHEY and CDR2 as SVGAGI. The CDR3 is 15 amino acids. J gave up 9 bases and V 7 bases, and 13 bases lay outside the gene matches. CDR3 nucleotides: TGTGCCAGCACCCCCGTGACTAGCGGTAGGGGTGAGCAGTTCTTC. It specifies CASTPVTSGRGEQFF.

The rearrangement joins TRBV7-2 to TRBJ2-7, with 10 bases fitting TRBD2. The V segment lost 5 bases and the J segment 2 bases; nucleotides outside the gene matches: 6. The CDR3 has 15 amino acids. Germline V gene lookup returns CDR1 SGHTA and CDR2 FQGNSA. In DNA form, the CDR3 reads TGTGCCAGCAGCCAGACTAGCGGGCTTACCTACGAGCAGTACTTC. Translated: CASSQTSGLTYEQYF.

The J gene is TRBJ1-5, the V gene TRBV27; D not certain. The CDR3 has 16 amino acids. Trimming pared 5 bases from V and 5 bases from J, leaving 19 bases between. CDR1 is MNHEY and CDR2 is SMNVEV in the germline V gene (reference sequence). The DNA of the CDR3 is TGTGCCAGCAGTCCCCACCCATCCCGGGTGCATCAGCCCCAGCATTTT. Amino acids: CASSPHPSRVHQPQHF.

The gene calls are TRBV7-2 and TRBJ1-4; TRBD1 is a possible D gene (6 bases). This CDR3 has 15 residues. From germline, CDR1 is SGHTA and CDR2 FQGNSA. V was cut by 5 bases and J by 7 bases, with 17 bases left in between. The CDR3 spells CASSLQGQGGEKLFF. CDR3 sequence (DNA): TGTGCCAGCAGCCTACAGGGCCAAGGGGGTGAAAAACTGTTTTTT.

The rearrangement links TRBV28 to TRBJ1-1; TRBD1 matches at 9 bases. This CDR3 is built from 12 residues. After removal of 8 bases from V and 3 bases from J, the junction contained 1 base not matched to a gene. The germline gives CDR1 MDHEN, CDR2 SYDVKM. CDR3 sequence reads: CASWTGDTEAFF. In DNA form, the CDR3 reads TGTGCCAGCTGGACAGGGGACACTGAAGCTTTCTTT.

CDR3 sequence reads: CASSPSSAKNIQYF. For the CDR3, the DNA is TGTGCCAGCAGCCCATCATCGGCCAAAAACATTCAGTACTTC. The chain has TRBV7-9 and TRBJ2-4; D is unresolved. From germline, CDR1 is SEHNR and CDR2 FQNEAQ (reference sequence). The CDR3 sequence is 14 residues long. Trimming removed 5 bases at V and 1 base at J, with 9 bases between.

The gene calls are TRBV6-1 and TRBJ1-2; the D gene is possibly TRBD1 (5 bases). V was clipped by 5 bases and J by 4 bases, with 11 bases between them. The CDR3 runs 13 residues. Germline V gene data show CDR1 as MNHNS and CDR2 as SASEGT. In DNA form, the CDR3 reads TGTGCCAGCAGTTTAGGGGCGATCTATGGCTACACCTTC. This gives the protein CASSLGAIYGYTF.

This clone was detected once. This sequence joins TRBV5-6 and TRBJ2-2; D uncertain. CDR3 length equals 17 residues. Germline values: CDR1 SGHDT, CDR2 YYEEEE. The V end lost 0 bases, the J end lost 4 bases, and 16 bases lay between the germline ends. In DNA, the CDR3 is TGTGCCAGCAGCTTGGAGAGAGGTTACTGGGTCACCGGGGAGCTGTTTTTT. Translation gives CASSLERGYWVTGELFF.

The chain couples TRBV25-1 to TRBJ2-3, with D possibly being TRBD1 (5 bases). Trimming removed 4 bases at V and 6 bases at J, with 17 bases between. Germline CDR1 and CDR2: MGHDK and SYGVNS. The CDR3 length is 15 residues. The CDR3 reads CASSGNWGKEDTQYF. In DNA, the CDR3 is TGTGCCAGCAGTGGCAACTGGGGCAAGGAGGATACGCAGTATTTT. Variable domain in full (rest from reference TRBV25-1 and TRBJ2-3): EADIYQTPRYLVIGTGKKITLECSQTMGHDKMYWYQQDPGMELHLIHYSYGVNSTEKGDLSSESTVSRIRTEHFPLTLESARPSHTSQYLCASSGNWGKEDTQYFGPGTRLTVL.